This is a list of T cell receptor beta chains from one sample in a study of post-analysis software for immune sequencing data. TCRdb reanalysed the PCR reads using MiXCR and keeps one entry per CDR3 protein. This table has over 700,000 distinct CDR3 sequences, about 27% appearing once. The specimen was blood. The receptors come from a girl aged 5-17 years with multiple sclerosis. The CDR3 runs from the conserved cysteine through the conserved F or W. The D gene is left open where the match is weak.

D gene	J gene	V gene	CDR3 protein
.	TRBJ2-1	TRBV7-9	CASSFGNGVHEQFF
.	TRBJ2-3	TRBV20-1	CSATEGGVTDTQYF
.	TRBJ2-5	TRBV5-1	CASRGGRYQETQYF
TRBD1	TRBJ1-2	TRBV5-1	CASSLGTGHGYTF
TRBD2	TRBJ2-1	TRBV4-1	CASSTLAATYNEQFF
TRBD2	TRBJ2-1	TRBV11-2	CASSSGANIEFNEQFF
TRBD2	TRBJ2-1	TRBV20-1	CSARDSTSGGSYNEQFF
TRBD2	TRBJ2-3	TRBV12-3/TRBV12-4	CAGSPTTSRTDTQYF
.	TRBJ2-3	TRBV15	CATSRDGGGTDTQYF
TRBD1	TRBJ2-1	TRBV15	CATSTRTTGSNEQFF
.	TRBJ1-1	TRBV20-1	CSAGGFRADLFF
.	TRBJ2-1	TRBV29-1	CSVGLSSKSEQFF
TRBD2	TRBJ2-3	TRBV5-1	CASSPRRGSGGVGLSTDTQYF
TRBD1	TRBJ2-7	TRBV27	CASSLRARQGSWEQYF
TRBD2	TRBJ2-1	TRBV7-2	CASSPWRRTSGRVGNEQFF
TRBD1	TRBJ2-4	TRBV20-1	CSPQGPGAKNIQYF
.	TRBJ1-2	TRBV7-2	CASSPGDPNYGYTF
.	TRBJ2-3	TRBV5-1	CASSQITRDTQYF
TRBD1	TRBJ1-2	TRBV4-1	CASSQDQDRGYGYTF
TRBD1	TRBJ1-3	TRBV28	CASSGGGARLSGNTIYF
.	TRBJ2-7	TRBV3-1	CASSQVSGGYEQYF
TRBD2	TRBJ2-1	TRBV6-5	CASSYSGGRGINEQFF
.	TRBJ2-1	TRBV20-1	CSLAERTYNEQFF
TRBD1	TRBJ1-2	TRBV24-1	CATSDHGTGGDYGYTF
TRBD2	TRBJ2-5	TRBV3-1	CASSQEVSGEETQYF
.	TRBJ1-5	TRBV7-2	CASSLPSGQPQHF
.	TRBJ2-5	TRBV20-1	CSARASRGIETQYF
TRBD1	TRBJ1-1	TRBV29-1	CSVEDRLDRAAFF
.	TRBJ2-1	TRBV20-1	CSARVPPGLSYNEQFF
.	TRBJ2-1	TRBV7-9	CASTQATYNEQFF
TRBD2	TRBJ2-7	TRBV28	CASSRLAGDVNEQYF
TRBD1	TRBJ2-5	TRBV28	CASSLLVGGQGVQETQYF
.	TRBJ2-6	TRBV3-1	CAVAGSGANVLTF
TRBD1	TRBJ2-1	TRBV28	CASSNRQGLPLSYNEQFF
.	TRBJ2-1	TRBV27	CASSLSGALLYNEQFF
.	TRBJ1-5	TRBV10-3	CAISESIGASGGNQPQHF
TRBD2	TRBJ2-2	TRBV5-1	CASSLGTSVGELFF
.	TRBJ1-2	TRBV7-6	CASSLDEGAVTGYTF
.	TRBJ1-1	TRBV20-1	CSTPRATEAFF
.	TRBJ2-6	TRBV7-2	CASSLETGANVLTF
.	TRBJ1-2	TRBV4-3	CASSQDLHQDGYTF
.	TRBJ2-5	TRBV28	CASSRYRGNQETQYF
.	TRBJ2-5	TRBV4-3	CASSERTRETQYF
.	TRBJ1-5	TRBV5-4	CASSVQGQPQHF
.	TRBJ1-4	TRBV12-3/TRBV12-4	CASSSSQGTNEKLFF
TRBD2	TRBJ2-3	TRBV7-9	CAAQPPAGGRDTQYF
.	TRBJ2-1	TRBV9	CASSERADNEQFF
TRBD1	TRBJ2-4	TRBV9	CASRLLGQGNIQYF
.	TRBJ2-5	TRBV6-1	CASRRTGYEQYF
TRBD1	TRBJ2-1	TRBV6-4	CASSAAPGQNNEQFF
TRBD2	TRBJ2-7	TRBV20-1	CSARKPWSGASYEQYF